Below, 3 T cell receptor beta chains from the same sample are listed, as sequenced in a study of T cells in Graves' hyperthyroidism and ophthalmopathy. RNA transcripts were the template for amplifying TCR beta CDR3 regions. Carried out on the TCR CDR3, a first-round RT-PCR used the HTBI primer set. TCRdb reanalysed the multiplex PCR reads using MiXCR and keeps one entry per CDR3 protein. The profile shows around 600,000 distinct CDR3 sequences, just under 45% of them singletons. Sequenced input: peripheral blood or thyroid tissue (not recorded which). The receptors here all came from an adult man with Graves' disease, either hyperthyroidism or ophthalmopathy (not recorded which).

This clonotype has a handful of counts. V gene TRBV19 combines with J gene TRBJ2-2, with TRBD1 as a possible D gene (5 bases). V was trimmed by 5 bases and J by 3 bases, leaving 13 bases between them. Germline loops: CDR1 LNHDA, CDR2 SQIVND (reference sequence). The CDR3 extends over 15 amino acids. CDR3 residues: CASSSWVRDTGELFF. The CDR3 region has the DNA TGTGCCAGTAGTTCTTGGGTCAGGGACACCGGGGAGCTGTTTTTT.

This chain links TRBV7-9 with TRBJ1-3; no reliable D call. Germline CDR1 SEHNR, CDR2 FQNEAQ (reference sequence). The CDR3 totals 13 residues. Deletions cut 1 base from V and 7 bases from J, with 8 bases between. CDR3 sequence reads: CASSLGKMNTIYF. DNA for the CDR3: TGTGCCAGCAGCTTAGGGAAGATGAACACCATATATTTT.

This clonotype was seen a handful of times. V is TRBV7-2 and J is TRBJ1-1, with 12 bases that match TRBD1. V dropped 8 bases and J dropped 5; count of bases not matched to a gene: 12. The length of the CDR3 is 16 residues. Germline assignment: CDR1 SGHTA and CDR2 FQGNSA. The CDR3 bases are TGTGCCAGCTCACCGGGACAGGGGGCGCGATCAACTGAAGCTTTCTTT. Its translation is CASSPGQGARSTEAFF. Variable domain in full (rest from reference TRBV7-2 and TRBJ1-1): GAGVSQSPSNKVTEKGKDVELRCDPISGHTALYWYRQSLGQGLEFLIYFQGNSAPDKSGLPSDRFSAERTGGSVSTLTIQRTQQEDSAVYLCASSPGQGARSTEAFFGQGTRLTVV.